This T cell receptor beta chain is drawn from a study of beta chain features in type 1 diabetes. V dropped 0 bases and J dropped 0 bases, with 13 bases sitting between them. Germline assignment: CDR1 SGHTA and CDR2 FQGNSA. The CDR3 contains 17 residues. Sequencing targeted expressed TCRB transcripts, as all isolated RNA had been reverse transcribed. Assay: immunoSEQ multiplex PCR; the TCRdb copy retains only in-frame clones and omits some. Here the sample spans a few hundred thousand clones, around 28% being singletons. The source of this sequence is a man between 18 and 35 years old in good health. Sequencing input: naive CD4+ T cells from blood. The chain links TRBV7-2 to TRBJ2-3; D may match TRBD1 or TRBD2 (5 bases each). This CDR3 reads CASSLAGRQRSTDTQYF. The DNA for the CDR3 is TGTGCCAGCAGCTTAGCTGGAAGACAGCGGAGCACAGATACGCAGTATTTT.